The 5 T cell receptor beta chains in this list originate from one sample, sequenced in a study of blood T cell repertoires in COVID-19 (dated by TCRdb to the early 2020s). The receptor library was made with the immunoSEQ multiplex PCR assay. In its TCRdb copy, this immuneACCESS table keeps in-frame sequences only and misses some clones. Where compared with another copy, unresolved V genes explain less than half of these, and the others have no known cause. This sample is represented by some 200,000 clones; 75% to 85% of them were singletons. In total, the top ten clones hold around 1.5% of the sample. The sample consisted of peripheral blood. The receptors here all came from a woman in her forties who had recovered from COVID-19.

The V and J genes are TRBV6-5 and TRBJ1-4; 10 nucleotides align to TRBD1. V lost 4 bases, J lost 4 bases, and 3 bases stayed unmatched. Germline V gene sequence: CDR1 MNHEY, CDR2 SVGAGI. There are 15 residues in the CDR3. This chain's CDR3 is CASSSRTGGNEKLFF. CDR3 sequence (DNA): TGTGCCAGCAGTTCCAGGACAGGGGGTAATGAAAAACTGTTTTTT.

As DNA, the CDR3 is TGCGCCAGCAGCCAGGACCCGACAGGCCGAGGCTATGGCTACACCTTC. Translated, it gives CASSQDPTGRGYGYTF. The V call is TRBV4-3, the J call TRBJ1-2; possible D gene TRBD1, 6 bases. The CDR3 runs 16 residues. Trimming stripped 3 bases from V and 4 bases from J, with 18 bases between. CDR1 and CDR2 (germline): LGHNA, YSLEER.

The gene calls are TRBV9 and TRBJ2-5; 10 nucleotides match TRBD1. V lost 0 bases and J lost 5; bases outside the gene matches: 4. The CDR3 sequence is 15 residues long. Germline lookup yields CDR1 SGDLS and CDR2 YYNGEE. CDR3 sequence reads: CASSVAGTGVETQYF. DNA for the CDR3: TGTGCCAGCAGCGTAGCCGGGACAGGGGTCGAGACCCAGTACTTC. The full variable domain, completed using reference TRBV9 and TRBJ2-5, is DSGVTQTPKHLITATGQRVTLRCSPRSGDLSVYWYQQSLDQGLQFLIQYYNGEERAKGNILERFSAQQFPDLHSELNLSSLELGDSALYFCASSVAGTGVETQYFGPGTRLLVL.

The chain combines TRBV5-4 with TRBJ2-5; TRBD2 agrees at 7 bases. CDR3 size: 14 residues. Trimming removed 4 bases from V and 3 bases from J; junction bases left unmatched: 6. The germline V gene encodes CDR1 SGHNT and CDR2 YYREEE (reference sequence). This chain's CDR3 is CASSMRGSEETQYF. CDR3 bases: TGTGCCAGCAGCATGCGGGGGAGTGAAGAGACCCAGTACTTC.

The chain couples TRBV6-5 to TRBJ1-5; 8 nucleotides match TRBD1. This CDR3 comprises 14 residues. The V gene end was trimmed by 6 bases and the J gene end by 7 bases; junction bases not matched to a gene: 8. CDR1 and CDR2 (germline): MNHEY, SVGAGI. CDR3 in amino acids: CASRPGGARQPQHF. Written as DNA, the CDR3 is TGTGCCAGCAGACCAGGGGGCGCGCGCCAGCCCCAGCATTTT.